These 16 T cell receptor beta chains share one sample of origin, sequenced in a study of early T cells in non-severe SARS-CoV-2 infection. TCRdb reprocessed the 5' RACE reads via MiXCR and lists one record per CDR3 protein. The sample holds approximately 81,000 distinct CDR3 sequences; roughly 5.7% are singletons and the top ten take roughly 7.8%. The specimen sequenced was whole blood. These receptors were collected from an adult who was a healthcare worker with PCR-confirmed SARS-CoV-2 infection or an uninfected control (not recorded which).

The chain has TRBV28 and TRBJ2-2, with 7 bases matching TRBD2. The CDR3 runs 17 residues. Per the germline V gene, CDR1 is MDHEN and CDR2 is SYDVKM. Trimming at V came to 4 bases and at J to 1 base, leaving 9 bases not matched to a gene. The CDR3 DNA is TGTGCCAGCAGTTCCCCCTTCCTAGCGGTGAACACCGGGGAGCTGTTTTTT. This sequence encodes CASSSPFLAVNTGELFF.

CDR3 residues: CASSQDSLGTQPQHF. CDR3 bases: TGTGCCAGCAGCCAAGATTCCTTGGGGACACAGCCCCAGCATTTT. The chain has TRBV4-2 and TRBJ1-5; TRBD1 might be the D (6 bases). V lost 0 bases and J 7 bases, leaving 13 bases between the germline ends. Germline V gene data show CDR1 as LGHNA and CDR2 as YNFKEQ. The CDR3 length is 15 residues.

V and J are TRBV10-3 and TRBJ2-1, with a possible D match to TRBD1 (6 bases). V was pared by 0 bases and J by 8 bases, with 17 bases between. Germline V CDR1 and CDR2: ENHRY, SYGVKD. There are 16 residues in the CDR3. The CDR3 DNA sequence: TGTGCCATCAGTGAGTCGAGTACCTATGGGGGCGATGAGCAGTTCTTC. Translated: CAISESSTYGGDEQFF.

The table lists this clonotype with many counts. The V and J genes are TRBV7-9 and TRBJ1-2; 8 bases map to TRBD1. V lost 3 bases and J lost 4; bases outside the gene matches: 10. This CDR3 region has 16 residues. Germline V lookup: CDR1 SEHNR, CDR2 FQNEAQ (reference sequence). The CDR3 is CASSLLVRGLGYGYTF. In DNA, the CDR3 is TGTGCCAGCAGCTTGCTGGTCAGGGGGCTTGGCTATGGCTACACCTTC.

A few counts support this clonotype. V gene TRBV6-1 combines with J gene TRBJ2-3; a possible D gene is TRBD1 (6 bases). This CDR3 spans 14 amino acids. The germline V gene has CDR1 MNHNS and CDR2 SASEGT. V was cut by 3 bases and J by 2 bases, with 9 bases left in between. CDR3 amino acids: CASSEGAITDTQYF. DNA of the CDR3: TGTGCCAGCAGTGAGGGGGCGATCACAGATACGCAGTATTTT.

This clonotype turned up a few times. The chain is built from TRBV6-2 or TRBV6-3 and TRBJ2-1; 16 bases agree with TRBD2. CDR1 and CDR2 (germline): MNHEY, SVGEGT. The CDR3 extends over 22 amino acids. V was clipped by 5 bases and J by 13 bases; unmatched bases: 29. The CDR3 bases are TGTGCCAGCAGTCAACTAATACCGGGACTAGCGGGAGGGCACGGACTAGCGGGGATACAGTTCTTC. This sequence encodes CASSQLIPGLAGGHGLAGIQFF.

This clonotype was seen many times. This rearrangement joins TRBV29-1 to TRBJ2-3; 8 positions match TRBD2. Germline loops: CDR1 SQVTM, CDR2 ANQGSEA. The CDR3 is made up of 15 amino acids. V dropped 3 bases and J dropped 2; count of bases not matched to a gene: 7. The CDR3 sequence: CSVDVSSGFTDTQYF. Here the CDR3 DNA reads TGCAGCGTTGATGTGTCTAGCGGGTTCACAGATACGCAGTATTTT.

This clonotype showed up just a few times. The CDR3 spells CASSPPRGRAGNEQFF. CDR3 coding DNA: TGTGCCAGCAGCCCACCGCGGGGGCGGGCAGGCAATGAGCAGTTCTTC. The rearrangement uses TRBV5-4 and TRBJ2-1; a weak D match, TRBD2 (7 bases). This CDR3 has 16 residues. Per the germline V gene, CDR1 is SGHNT and CDR2 is YYREEE (reference sequence). V lost 4 bases and J 6 bases, leaving 20 bases between the germline ends.

This clonotype was seen repeatedly, ten times or more. V usage is TRBV30 and J usage is TRBJ2-7; the D call may be TRBD1 or TRBD2 (5 bases each). Germline V gives CDR1 GTSNPN, CDR2 SVGIG (reference sequence). The CDR3 length is 11 residues. V shed 4 bases and J shed 4 bases, with 8 bases lying between them. DNA of the CDR3: TGTGCCTGGACTTGGGGGTACGAGCAGTACTTC. Protein: CAWTWGYEQYF.

V and J are TRBV7-2 and TRBJ2-3, with D maybe TRBD2 (6 bases). Trimming took 2 bases from V and 4 from J, leaving 13 bases between them. Germline V gene sequence: CDR1 SGHTA, CDR2 FQGNSA. This CDR3 contains 15 residues. This chain's CDR3 is CASSLLSGVADTQYF. In DNA form, the CDR3 reads TGTGCCAGCAGCTTATTGTCGGGAGTGGCAGATACGCAGTATTTT.

This chain uses TRBV3-1 with TRBJ1-1; D unresolved. V was clipped by 3 bases and J by 4 bases, with 9 bases between them. This CDR3 contains 13 residues. Germline CDR1 LGHDT, CDR2 YNNKEL (reference sequence). The DNA for the CDR3 is TGTGCCAGCAGCCAGGGGATGATCACTGAAGCTTTCTTT. It specifies CASSQGMITEAFF. Combining the CDR3 with reference TRBV3-1 and TRBJ1-1 gives the whole variable domain DTAVSQTPKYLVTQMGNDKSIKCEQNLGHDTMYWYKQDSKKFLKIMFSYNNKELIINETVPNRFSPKSPDKAHLNLHINSLELGDSAVYFCASSQGMITEAFFGQGTRLTVV.

This clonotype was seen ten or more times. V gene TRBV20-1 combines with J gene TRBJ1-2; perhaps TRBD1 as D (5 bases). The germline V gene has CDR1 DFQATT and CDR2 SNEGSKA (reference sequence). Trimming cost V 3 bases and J 5 bases, with 22 bases left between them. This CDR3 comprises 16 residues. The CDR3 loop reads CSASWVRGAVQYGYTF. The CDR3 bases are TGCAGTGCTAGCTGGGTCCGTGGGGCAGTCCAATATGGCTACACCTTC.

This clonotype was found many times. The V call is TRBV7-2, the J call TRBJ2-7; D possibly corresponds to TRBD1 (6 bases). V was cut by 3 bases and J by 6 bases, with 9 bases left in between. There are 12 residues in the CDR3. The germline V gene has CDR1 SGHTA and CDR2 FQGNSA. CDR3 in DNA: TGTGCCAGCAGCTTGGGCAGGGGCGAGCAGTACTTC. Translating it yields CASSLGRGEQYF. The full variable domain, in which reference TRBV7-2 and TRBJ2-7 provide the parts outside the CDR3, is GAGVSQSPSNKVTEKGKDVELRCDPISGHTALYWYRQSLGQGLEFLIYFQGNSAPDKSGLPSDRFSAERTGGSVSTLTIQRTQQEDSAVYLCASSLGRGEQYFGPGTRLTVT.

In its sample, this clonotype was seen a few times. The V and J genes are TRBV7-6 and TRBJ1-4, with D hard to call. CDR1 and CDR2 (germline): SGHVS, FNYEAQ. The V gene lost 1 base and the J gene lost 13 bases, with 13 bases spanning the gap. The CDR3 has 13 amino acids. In DNA form, the CDR3 reads TGTGCCAGCAGCTTAGTACGTTCCGGAAGACTGTTTTTT. Translation gives CASSLVRSGRLFF.

The DNA of the CDR3 is TGTGCCAGCAGCTTGGATTTGGGGACTGGAAACACCATATATTTT. It is translated as CASSLDLGTGNTIYF. The genes are TRBV7-9 and TRBJ1-3; D is unclear. Germline CDR1 and CDR2: SEHNR and FQNEAQ (reference sequence). This CDR3 region has 15 residues. V lost 3 bases to trimming and J lost 2 bases, with 11 bases between them.

This clonotype occurred a few times. J is TRBJ1-2 and V is TRBV12-3 or TRBV12-4; D is perhaps TRBD1 (5 bases). Trimming took off 10 bases at V and 7 bases at J, with 10 bases between the two ends. The CDR3 totals 10 residues. CDR3 nucleotide sequence: TGTGCCATAGGACACCCTGGCTACACCTTC. Its translation: CAIGHPGYTF.